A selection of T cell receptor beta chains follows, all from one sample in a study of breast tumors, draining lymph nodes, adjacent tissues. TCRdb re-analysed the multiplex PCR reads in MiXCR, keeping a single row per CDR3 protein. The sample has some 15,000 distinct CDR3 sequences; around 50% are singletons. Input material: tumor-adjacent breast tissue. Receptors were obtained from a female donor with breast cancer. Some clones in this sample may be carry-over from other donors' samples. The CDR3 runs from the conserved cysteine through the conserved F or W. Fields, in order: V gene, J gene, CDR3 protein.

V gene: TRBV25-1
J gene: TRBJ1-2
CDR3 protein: CASSARDNRGTGKGLDYGYTF

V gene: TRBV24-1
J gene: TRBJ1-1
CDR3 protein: CATSEGPEAFF

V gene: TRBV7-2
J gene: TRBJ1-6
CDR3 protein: CASSLAMVITSTNHSPLHF

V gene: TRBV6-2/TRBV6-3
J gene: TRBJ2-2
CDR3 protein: CASSYSGHRELFF

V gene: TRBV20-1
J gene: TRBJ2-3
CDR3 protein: CSARALNGGGSTDTQYF

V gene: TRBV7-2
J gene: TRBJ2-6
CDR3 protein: CASSPGLASGANVLTF

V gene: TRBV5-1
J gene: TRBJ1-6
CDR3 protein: CASSLTSSYNSPLHF

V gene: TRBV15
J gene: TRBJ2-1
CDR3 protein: CATSRDSGSRNNEQFF

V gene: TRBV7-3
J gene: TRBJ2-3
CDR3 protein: CASSLNPGATDTQYF

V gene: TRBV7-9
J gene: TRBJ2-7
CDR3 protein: CASSLSRQEGDEQYF

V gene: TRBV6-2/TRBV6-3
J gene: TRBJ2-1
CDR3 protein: CASETGTKNNEQFF

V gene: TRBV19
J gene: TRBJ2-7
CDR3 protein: CASSLLAGDYEQYF

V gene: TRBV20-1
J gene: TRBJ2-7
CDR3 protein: CSASLAGAYEQYF

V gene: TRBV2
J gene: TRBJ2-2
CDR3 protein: CANSEPGDTGELFF

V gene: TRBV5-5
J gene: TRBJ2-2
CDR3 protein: CASIETLAGTGELFF

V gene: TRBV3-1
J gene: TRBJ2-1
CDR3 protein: CASSQAAGGPPFDNEQFF

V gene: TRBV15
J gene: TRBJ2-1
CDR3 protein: CATSRGVQRDEQFF

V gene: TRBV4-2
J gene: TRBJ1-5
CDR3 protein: CASSQDGQGDQPQHF

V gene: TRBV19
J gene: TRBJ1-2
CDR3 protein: CASSMAGLYGYTF

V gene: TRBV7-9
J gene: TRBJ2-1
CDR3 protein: CASSWTLAGGPAEQFF

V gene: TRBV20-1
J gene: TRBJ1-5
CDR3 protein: CSAISNSNQPQHF

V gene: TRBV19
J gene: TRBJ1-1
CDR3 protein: CASSGTGRSQAFF

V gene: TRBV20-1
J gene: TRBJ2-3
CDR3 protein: CSALAGRDTQYF

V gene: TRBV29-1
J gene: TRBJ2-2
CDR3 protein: CSVVQGGSGELFF

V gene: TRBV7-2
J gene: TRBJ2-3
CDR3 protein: CASSLEWTSGLTDTQYF

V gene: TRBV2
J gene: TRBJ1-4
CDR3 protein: CATQRDSNEKPFF

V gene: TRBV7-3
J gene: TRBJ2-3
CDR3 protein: CASSLAGATDTQYF

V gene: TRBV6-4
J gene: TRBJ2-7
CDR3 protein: CASSHTGTSRYEQYF

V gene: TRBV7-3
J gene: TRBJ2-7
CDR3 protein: CASSEGLSYEQYF

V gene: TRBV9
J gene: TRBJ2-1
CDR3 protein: CASSPTGRGSNEQFF

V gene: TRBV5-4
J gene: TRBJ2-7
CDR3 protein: CASSLDAATGASYEQYF

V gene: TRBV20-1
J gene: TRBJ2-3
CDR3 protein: CSARRTSGLTDTQYF

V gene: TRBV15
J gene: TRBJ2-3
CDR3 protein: CATSRDGTGGNTDTQYF

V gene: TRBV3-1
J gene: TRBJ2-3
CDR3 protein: CASSQGTGYTDTQYF

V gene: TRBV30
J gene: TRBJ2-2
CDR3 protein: CAWSVLEAGELFF

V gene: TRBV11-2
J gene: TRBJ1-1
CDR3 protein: CASSPRGTEAFF

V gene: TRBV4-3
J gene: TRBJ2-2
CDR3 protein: CASSHDRVYTGELFF

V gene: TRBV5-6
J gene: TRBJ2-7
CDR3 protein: CASSYWGQGAGEQYF

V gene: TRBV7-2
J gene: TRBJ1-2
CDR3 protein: CASRPWGQGYYGYTF

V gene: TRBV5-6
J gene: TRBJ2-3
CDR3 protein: CASSLGAGTSLTDTQYF

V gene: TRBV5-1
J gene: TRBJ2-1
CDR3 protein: CASSLTAGGPNEQFF

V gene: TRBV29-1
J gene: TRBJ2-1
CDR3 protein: CSVRPFRQGNEQFF

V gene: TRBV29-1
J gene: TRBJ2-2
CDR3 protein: CSVASANTGELFF

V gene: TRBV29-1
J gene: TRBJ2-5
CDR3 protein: CSVRNRGAAETQYF

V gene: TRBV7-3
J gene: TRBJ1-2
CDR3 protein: CASSLLPRYGYTF

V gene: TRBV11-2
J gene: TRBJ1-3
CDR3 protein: CASSSTQGNTIYF